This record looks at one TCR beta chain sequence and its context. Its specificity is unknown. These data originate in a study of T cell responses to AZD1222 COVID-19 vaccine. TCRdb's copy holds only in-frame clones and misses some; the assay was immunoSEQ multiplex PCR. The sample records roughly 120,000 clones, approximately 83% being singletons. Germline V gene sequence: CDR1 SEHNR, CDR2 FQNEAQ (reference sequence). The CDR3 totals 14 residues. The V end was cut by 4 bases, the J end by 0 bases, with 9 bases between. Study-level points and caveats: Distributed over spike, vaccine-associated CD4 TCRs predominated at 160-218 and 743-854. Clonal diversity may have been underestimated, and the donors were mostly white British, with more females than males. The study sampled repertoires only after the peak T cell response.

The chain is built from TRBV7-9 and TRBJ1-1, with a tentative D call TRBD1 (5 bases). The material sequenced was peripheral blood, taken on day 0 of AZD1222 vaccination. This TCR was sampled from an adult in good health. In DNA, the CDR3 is TGTGCCAGCAGCTCGACAGACATGAACACTGAAGCTTTCTTT. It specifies CASSSTDMNTEAFF.